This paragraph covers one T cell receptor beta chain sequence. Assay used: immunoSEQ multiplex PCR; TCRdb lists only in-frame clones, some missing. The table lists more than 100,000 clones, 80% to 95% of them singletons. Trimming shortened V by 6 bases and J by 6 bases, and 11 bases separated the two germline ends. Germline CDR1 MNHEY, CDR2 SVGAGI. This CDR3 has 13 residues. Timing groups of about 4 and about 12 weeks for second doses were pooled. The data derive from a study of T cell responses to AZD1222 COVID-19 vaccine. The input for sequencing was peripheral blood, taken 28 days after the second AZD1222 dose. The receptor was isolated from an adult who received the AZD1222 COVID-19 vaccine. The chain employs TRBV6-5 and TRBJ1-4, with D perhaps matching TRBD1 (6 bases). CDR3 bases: TGTGCCAGCAGCAGGACAGTGGATGAAAAACTGTTTTTT. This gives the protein CASSRTVDEKLFF.